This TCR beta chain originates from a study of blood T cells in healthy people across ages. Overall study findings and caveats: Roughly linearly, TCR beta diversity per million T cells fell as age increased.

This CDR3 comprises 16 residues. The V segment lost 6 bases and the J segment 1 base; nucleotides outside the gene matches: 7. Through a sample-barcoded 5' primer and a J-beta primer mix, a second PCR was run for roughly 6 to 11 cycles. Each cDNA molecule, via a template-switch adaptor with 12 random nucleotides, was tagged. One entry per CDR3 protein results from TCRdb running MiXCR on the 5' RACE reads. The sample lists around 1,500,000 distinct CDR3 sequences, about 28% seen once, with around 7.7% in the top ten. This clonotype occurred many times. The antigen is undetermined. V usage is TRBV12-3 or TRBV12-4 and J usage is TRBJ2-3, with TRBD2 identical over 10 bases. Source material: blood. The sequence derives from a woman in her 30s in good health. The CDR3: CASSPTGTSGTDTQYF. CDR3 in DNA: TGTGCCAGCAGCCCCACCGGGACTAGCGGCACAGATACGCAGTATTTT.